This T cell receptor (beta chain) was retrieved from a study of monozygotic twins with inflammatory bowel disease. Regarding the study as a whole: A reduction in TCRbeta diversity (inverse Simpson) was seen in IBD patients relative to healthy co-twins.

This CDR3 is built from 13 residues. Germline V gene sequence: CDR1 DFQATT, CDR2 SNEGSKA (reference sequence). Notes on this clonotype: Its antigen is currently unknown.

TCRdb reworked the 5' RACE reads into one entry per CDR3 protein, no DNA. In all, the sample yields approximately 200,000 distinct CDR3 sequences. J is TRBJ2-7 and V is TRBV20-1; TCRdb indicates TRBD1, and absent DNA this call remains unverified. This receptor was taken from a human donor with ulcerative colitis or Crohn's disease, or a healthy co-twin of an affected twin (not recorded which). The sequencing input was blood. CDR3: CSARWGEGYEQYF.